These T cell receptor beta chains were read from a single sample in a study of T-cell memory formation after mild COVID-19. TCRdb re-called the 5' RACE reads through MiXCR, storing one row per CDR3 protein. Among 90,000 to 120,000 distinct CDR3 sequences listed, roughly an eighth were seen once. What was sequenced was PBMCs or a T cell subset sorted from them (not recorded which). These TCRs come from a man aged 18 to 30 who had mild COVID-19 (a few samples of this study predate the infection). Cell type and time point are not known. Each CDR3 is given with its conserved first and last residue. A D gene is named only where the DNA matches it firmly. Rows give clone size only sometimes, using once, few, many, or a class for an expanded clone.

v_gene	j_gene	abundance	d_gene	CDR3aa	CDR3nt
TRBV20-1	TRBJ2-3	few	TRBD2	CSASAIAGYLDTQYF	TGCAGTGCTAGTGCTATAGCGGGTTATCTGGATACGCAGTATTTT
TRBV27	TRBJ1-1	few	TRBD1	CASSPSTGRILEYTEAFF	TGTGCCAGCAGTCCATCGACAGGGAGGATTTTAGAGTACACTGAAGCTTTCTTT
TRBV20-1	TRBJ1-5	.	.	CSARGDMSNQPQHF	TGCAGTGCTAGAGGGGACATGAGCAATCAGCCCCAGCATTTT
TRBV4-1	TRBJ2-3	.	.	CASSQEGDSYTDTQYF	TGCGCCAGCAGCCAAGAGGGGGACTCTTACACAGATACGCAGTATTTT
TRBV27	TRBJ2-7	.	.	CASSFRLTYEQYF	TGTGCCAGCAGTTTTCGGCTGACCTACGAGCAGTACTTC
TRBV9	TRBJ1-6	.	.	CASSVSRGEGPNSPLHF	TGTGCCAGCAGCGTTAGTCGGGGGGAAGGTCCCAATTCACCCCTCCACTTT
TRBV4-1	TRBJ1-2	.	TRBD1	CASSLTEDRGLDGYTF	TGCGCCAGCAGCCTCACAGAGGACAGGGGGCTGGATGGCTACACCTTC
TRBV4-1	TRBJ1-6	few	TRBD1	CASSFRTGINSPLHF	TGCGCCAGCAGCTTCCGGACAGGGATTAATTCACCCCTCCACTTT
TRBV12-3/TRBV12-4	TRBJ1-5	.	.	CASSLDGEQPQHF	TGTGCCAGCAGTTTAGATGGGGAACAGCCCCAGCATTTT
TRBV6-5	TRBJ1-1	.	.	CASSYRVRTEAFF	TGTGCCAGCAGTTACCGGGTTCGTACTGAAGCTTTCTTT
TRBV12-3/TRBV12-4	TRBJ1-2	few	.	CASSLQPQGGTF	TGTGCCAGCAGCCTTCAACCGCAGGGAGGCACCTTC
TRBV7-6	TRBJ2-7	.	TRBD2	CASSLRTSGALYEQYF	TGTGCCAGCAGCTTAAGGACTAGCGGGGCCCTCTACGAGCAGTACTTC
TRBV7-2	TRBJ2-3	.	TRBD2	CASSAWTSGDTDTQYF	TGTGCCAGCAGCGCATGGACTAGCGGGGATACAGATACGCAGTATTTT
TRBV4-1	TRBJ2-7	.	.	CASSQDPRGFYEQYF	TGCGCCAGCAGCCAAGACCCCAGGGGATTCTACGAGCAGTACTTC
TRBV19	TRBJ2-1	.	TRBD2	CASSPAGGSYNEQFF	TGTGCCAGTAGCCCAGCGGGGGGCTCCTACAATGAGCAGTTCTTC
TRBV7-8	TRBJ2-1	few	.	CASSTGVGPAFLGEQFF	TGTGCCAGCAGCACCGGGGTTGGGCCAGCATTCCTGGGTGAGCAGTTCTTC
TRBV7-8	TRBJ2-7	.	.	CASSLGGLGEQYF	TGTGCCAGCAGCTTAGGAGGCCTGGGGGAGCAGTACTTC
TRBV12-3/TRBV12-4	TRBJ2-6	.	.	CASSFGGGPANVLTF	TGTGCCAGCAGTTTTGGTGGCGGTCCGGCCAACGTCCTGACTTTC
TRBV29-1	TRBJ2-1	many	.	CSVDKDSVNEQFF	TGCAGCGTAGATAAGGACAGCGTCAATGAGCAGTTCTTC
TRBV5-1	TRBJ1-1	many	TRBD1	CASSETGAEAFF	TGCGCCAGCAGCGAAACAGGGGCGGAGGCTTTCTTT
TRBV5-4	TRBJ2-1	few	TRBD1	CASSLWTGDNEQFF	TGTGCCAGCAGCTTATGGACAGGGGACAATGAGCAGTTCTTC
TRBV29-1	TRBJ1-1	.	.	CSVGVGQAFF	TGCAGCGTTGGGGTGGGGCAAGCTTTCTTT
TRBV7-9	TRBJ1-5	.	.	CASSAQGSNQPQHF	TGTGCCAGCAGCGCTCAGGGCTCCAATCAGCCCCAGCATTTT
TRBV6-6	TRBJ2-1	few	TRBD2	CASSSGLAGGLLLVDEQFF	TGTGCCAGCAGTTCCGGACTAGCGGGGGGGCTTCTCCTTGTCGATGAGCAGTTCTTC
TRBV4-1	TRBJ2-1	few	.	CASSLEKAYNEQFF	TGCGCCAGCAGCCTCGAGAAGGCGTACAATGAGCAGTTCTTC
TRBV18	TRBJ2-1	few	.	CASSPSGHQDIEQFF	TGTGCCAGCTCACCATCGGGACATCAAGACATTGAGCAGTTCTTC
TRBV7-6	TRBJ2-1	.	TRBD1	CASSLRTGGNEQFF	TGTGCCAGCAGCCTAAGGACAGGCGGCAATGAGCAGTTCTTC
TRBV29-1	TRBJ2-2	.	TRBD2	CSGSLAGGANTGELFF	TGCAGCGGTTCTCTAGCGGGGGGCGCGAACACCGGGGAGCTGTTTTTT
TRBV12-3/TRBV12-4	TRBJ1-1	few	TRBD1	CASSSQTGGTISEAFF	TGTGCCAGCAGTTCACAAACAGGGGGCACTATATCTGAAGCTTTCTTT
TRBV25-1	TRBJ2-5	.	TRBD1	CASSEGTVIKETQYF	TGTGCCAGCAGTGAAGGGACAGTCATCAAAGAGACCCAGTACTTC
TRBV11-2	TRBJ2-6	many	TRBD2	CASSWPGTSGSGANVLTF	TGTGCCAGCAGCTGGCCTGGGACTAGCGGCTCTGGGGCCAACGTCCTGACTTTC
TRBV20-1	TRBJ2-5	many	TRBD1	CSADRGRVSETQYF	TGCAGTGCCGACAGGGGGCGCGTGTCAGAGACCCAGTACTTC
TRBV4-1	TRBJ1-1	many	.	CASSSGPMNTEAFF	TGCGCCAGCAGCAGCGGTCCCATGAACACTGAAGCTTTCTTT